The present T cell receptor (beta chain) was sequenced within a study of beta chain features in type 1 diabetes. Study results and caveats: Healthy donors had naive, central memory and Treg TCRB repertoires that appeared less similar than those seen among patients. All four CD4+ subsets from Type 1 diabetes patients carried moderately but significantly shorter TCRB CDR3s. Insertions were fewer and deletions more numerous at VDJ junctions in type 1 diabetes patients.

Each population that was sorted was more than 95% pure. Expressed TCRB transcripts were sequenced after all isolated RNA was converted to cDNA. TCRdb's table, derived via immunoSEQ multiplex PCR, lists solely in-frame clones and lacks some. The sample includes 250,000 or so clones, about 70% of them seen just once. The CDR3 length is 13 residues. Trimming stripped 5 bases from V and 10 bases from J, with 17 bases between. Germline V gene data show CDR1 as LNHNV and CDR2 as YYDKDF (reference sequence). Concerning this clone: Its specificity is not known.

The chain employs TRBV15 and TRBJ1-1; D is unclear. The sample comprised naive CD4+ T cells from blood. The origin of this receptor is a man aged 25 to 40 in good health. The CDR3 DNA is TGTGCCACCAGCGAGATACTGGCGGTGACAGCTTTCTTT. Residues: CATSEILAVTAFF.